This T cell receptor (beta chain) was observed in a study of T cell changes during pregnancy in multiple sclerosis. Produced via immunoSEQ multiplex PCR; TCRdb's table is partial and in-frame only. The table includes over 35,000 clones, roughly nine tenths detected once. This sample comprised CD4+ T cells from peripheral blood mononuclear cells, obtained in the third trimester of pregnancy. This TCR was sampled from a female donor in good health, enrolled as a control in a pregnancy study.

The CDR3 spells CASSFLSGGYNEQFF. The CDR3 DNA reads TGTGCCAGCAGCTTTCTCAGCGGGGGCTACAATGAGCAGTTCTTC. The rearrangement joins TRBV13 to TRBJ2-1, with 8 bases matching TRBD2. This CDR3 is 15 amino acids long. With V trimmed by 3 bases and J by 3 bases, 4 bases remained unmatched. CDR1 and CDR2 (germline): PRHDT, FYEKMQ (reference sequence).